The 18 T cell receptor beta chains given below trace back to one sample, sequenced in a study of T cell repertoires in cytomegalovirus infection. In TCRdb, the reads were re-called with MiXCR into one record per CDR3 protein. The table has roughly 990,000 distinct CDR3 sequences, roughly 30% seen once. Their antigen targets remain unknown. This sample comprised cultured CD8+ T cells from PBMCs, obtained from culture after CMV antigen stimulation. These receptors came from a human donor in good health (CMV status not recorded). Some clones in this sample may be carry-over from other donors' samples.

V is TRBV7-2 and J is TRBJ1-4; a weak D match, TRBD1 (5 bases). V was shortened by 5 bases and J by 0 bases, with 16 bases between the two germline ends. This CDR3 comprises 17 residues. Looked up from germline, CDR1 is SGHTA and CDR2 is FQGNSA. CDR3 DNA: TGTGCCAGCAGCCCGGGCCCGGGGGTCCCAACTAATGAAAAACTGTTTTTT. Protein product: CASSPGPGVPTNEKLFF.

The chain combines TRBV7-8 with TRBJ2-1; 9 bases agree with TRBD1. V trimming: 1 base; J trimming: 4 bases; junction bases outside the gene matches: 5. The CDR3 is 16 residues long. Germline V CDR1 and CDR2: SGHVS, FQNEAQ. The CDR3 spells CASSLEWTGAYNEQFF. DNA of the CDR3: TGTGCCAGCAGCTTAGAGTGGACAGGGGCATACAATGAGCAGTTCTTC.

The V gene is TRBV5-8, the J gene TRBJ1-3, with D unclear. CDR3 length: 15 residues. Germline CDR1 SGHTS, CDR2 YDEGEE. Trimming removed 0 bases at V and 0 bases at J, with 7 bases between. CDR3 in DNA: TGTGCCAGCAGCTTGGCCTGGCTCTCTGGAAACACCATATATTTT. Translating gives CASSLAWLSGNTIYF.

V usage is TRBV6-6 and J usage is TRBJ2-1, with TRBD2 matching 10 bases. V shed 6 bases, J shed 6 bases, and the junction held 5 bases outside the gene matches. Looked up from germline, CDR1 is MNHNY and CDR2 is SVGAGI (reference sequence). This CDR3 region has 14 residues. CDR3 region: CASRESGGVNEQFF. CDR3 nucleotide sequence: TGTGCCAGCAGGGAGAGCGGGGGGGTCAATGAGCAGTTCTTC.

The chain is built from TRBV11-3 and TRBJ2-5; 11 bases line up with TRBD1. Germline trimming cut 5 bases from V and 0 bases from J; bases unmatched to any gene: 5. The CDR3 has 16 residues. Germline assignment: CDR1 SGHNT and CDR2 YENEEA. CDR3 bases: TGTGCCAGCAGCCGCCGGGACAGGGGGTACCAAGAGACCCAGTACTTC. Residues: CASSRRDRGYQETQYF.

This clonotype was observed many times. This chain connects TRBV27 to TRBJ2-5, with 11 bases matching TRBD2. The CDR3 has 16 amino acids. The V and J ends lost 5 bases and 5 bases, in that order; junction bases with no gene match: 10. The germline CDR1 and CDR2 sequences are MNHEY and SMNVEV (reference sequence). The CDR3 nucleotides read TGTGCCAGCAGTCCCCGGCTAGCGGGGGGTCGGGAGACCCAGTACTTC. Protein: CASSPRLAGGRETQYF.

A few counts support this clonotype. The chain combines TRBV20-1 with TRBJ2-2; D is undetermined. The ends were cut back, 0 bases at V and 4 bases at J, with 12 bases in the middle. The CDR3 length is 15 residues. The germline CDR1 and CDR2 sequences are DFQATT and SNEGSKA (reference sequence). The CDR3 bases are TGCAGTGCTAGAGACGGGCCTTCGAGCACCGGGGAGCTGTTTTTT. It translates to CSARDGPSSTGELFF.

The chain combines TRBV6-6 with TRBJ2-3; the D is unclear. The V gene's germline CDR1 is MNHNY and CDR2 SVGAGI (reference sequence). The CDR3 is 12 amino acids. Trimming cost V 8 bases and J 1 base, with 7 bases left between them. The CDR3 loop is CASAEGTDTQYF. The CDR3 region has the DNA TGTGCCAGCGCCGAGGGCACAGATACGCAGTATTTT.

The gene calls are TRBV7-9 and TRBJ1-1; a weak D match, TRBD1 (5 bases). The CDR3 sequence is 15 residues long. V was clipped by 5 bases and J by 5 bases, with 18 bases between them. The germline CDR1 and CDR2 sequences are SEHNR and FQNEAQ (reference sequence). CDR3 nucleotides: TGTGCCAGCAGCCCCCCAGGGCTGGGACGGACTGAAGCTTTCTTT. Its translation is CASSPPGLGRTEAFF.

V is TRBV6-2 or TRBV6-3 and J is TRBJ1-2; no definite D call. V was cut by 5 bases and J by 3 bases, with 22 bases left in between. CDR1 and CDR2 (germline): MNHEY, SVGEGT. The CDR3 covers 17 residues. DNA of the CDR3: TGTGCCAGCAGTCACGGTCGGGCTAAGGACGCTCACTATGGCTACACCTTC. Residues: CASSHGRAKDAHYGYTF.

The genes are TRBV2 and TRBJ2-7, with 7 bases matching TRBD1. CDR3 length equals 16 residues. The V gene's germline CDR1 is SNHLY and CDR2 FYNNEI. J gave up 1 base and V 4 bases, and 10 bases lay outside the gene matches. The CDR3 DNA reads TGTGCCAGCAGTGCCCTCTTGGACAGGTTGTCCTACGAGCAGTACTTC. Translating it yields CASSALLDRLSYEQYF. Drawing the rest from reference TRBV2 and TRBJ2-7, the complete variable domain is EPEVTQTPSHQVTQMGQEVILRCVPISNHLYFYWYRQILGQKVEFLVSFYNNEISEKSEIFDDQFSVERPDGSNFTLKIRSTKLEDSAMYFCASSALLDRLSYEQYFGPGTRLTVT.

This chain links TRBV19 with TRBJ2-3, with TRBD2 matching 8 bases. J was trimmed by 1 base and V by 5 bases; bases with no gene match: 5. Germline CDR1 LNHDA, CDR2 SQIVND (reference sequence). This CDR3 is 15 amino acids long. The CDR3 bases are TGTGCCAGTAGTGCGAGCGGGGGACGCACAGATACGCAGTATTTT. Protein sequence: CASSASGGRTDTQYF. The variable domain in full, completed from reference TRBV19 and TRBJ2-3, reads DGGITQSPKYLFRKEGQNVTLSCEQNLNHDAMYWYRQDPGQGLRLIYYSQIVNDFQKGDIAEGYSVSREKKESFPLTVTSAQKNPTAFYLCASSASGGRTDTQYFGPGTRLTVL.

The rearrangement joins TRBV7-9 to TRBJ1-2; TRBD1 is a possible D gene (5 bases). The V end was cut by 3 bases, the J end by 8 bases, with 22 bases between. CDR1 is SEHNR, CDR2 FQNEAQ, per germline (reference sequence). This CDR3 comprises 16 residues. The CDR3 DNA follows: TGTGCCAGCAGCTTGTCGTCCGGGACTCACATGTGGGGCTACACCTTC. Protein product: CASSLSSGTHMWGYTF.

The J gene is TRBJ2-3, the V gene TRBV3-1, with 9 bases fitting TRBD2. The CDR3 runs to 17 residues. Germline trimming cut 1 base from V and 1 base from J; bases unmatched to any gene: 6. Germline CDR1 reads LGHDT; CDR2 reads YNNKEL (reference sequence). The CDR3 coding sequence is TGTGCCAGCAGCCAAGGCCGAGCGGGGGGACGCACAGATACGCAGTATTTT. Translation gives CASSQGRAGGRTDTQYF.

This clonotype was seen only a few times. The chain carries TRBV12-3 or TRBV12-4 and TRBJ1-1, with TRBD1 as a possible D gene (6 bases). This CDR3 spans 14 amino acids. The V end was cut by 3 bases, the J end by 1 base, with 9 bases between. The CDR3 region is CASSFPGANTEAFF. For the CDR3, the DNA is TGTGCCAGCAGTTTTCCGGGGGCGAACACTGAAGCTTTCTTT.

This clonotype has just a few counts. The V and J genes are TRBV7-9 and TRBJ2-1; weak D call: TRBD1 (6 bases). Germline-derived CDR1 and CDR2 are SEHNR and FQNEAQ (reference sequence). Trimming cost V 5 bases and J 8 bases, with 13 bases left between them. CDR3 size: 13 residues. The CDR3 loop reads CASSPGQFYEQFF. CDR3 bases: TGTGCCAGCAGCCCAGGACAGTTTTATGAGCAGTTCTTC.

In its sample, this clonotype was seen a few times. The V gene is TRBV7-8, the J gene TRBJ1-6; TRBD1 is a possible D gene (5 bases). V lost 2 bases and J lost 7, with 21 bases in between. Germline assignment: CDR1 SGHVS and CDR2 FQNEAQ. CDR3 length equals 18 residues. The DNA of the CDR3 is TGTGCCAGCAGCTTATCGTTAATCGGGGACGGTGAGAATTCACCCCTCCACTTT. It yields the protein CASSLSLIGDGENSPLHF.

The V gene is TRBV10-2, the J gene TRBJ2-5, with 7 bases aligning to TRBD1. Germline-derived CDR1 and CDR2 are WSHSY and SAAADI. This CDR3 is 16 amino acids long. V shed 4 bases, J shed 0 bases, and the junction held 8 bases outside the gene matches. Written as DNA, the CDR3 is TGCGCCAGCAGTGCGCCACGGACAGGATACCAAGAGACCCAGTACTTC. This gives the protein CASSAPRTGYQETQYF.